The 17 T cell receptor beta chains below all came from one sample that was sequenced in a study of blood T cell repertoires in COVID-19. Clones were sequenced by immunoSEQ multiplex PCR, and TCRdb holds only the in-frame ones, with some missing. The repertoire holds tens of thousands of clones, with around nine tenths as singletons. Source material: peripheral blood. The source is an elderly woman with active or convalescent COVID-19.

The rearrangement uses TRBV12-5 and TRBJ1-1, with 9 bases identical to TRBD1. Germline V CDR1 and CDR2: LGHNT, FRNRAP. V gave up 6 bases and J gave up 0 bases; unmatched junction bases: 5. There are 15 residues in the CDR3. The CDR3 nucleotides are TGTGCTAGTGGCCCTGGGACAGGGATGAACACTGAAGCTTTCTTT. Translation gives CASGPGTGMNTEAFF.

The chain carries TRBV18 and TRBJ1-1; perhaps TRBD1 as D (6 bases). CDR3 size: 14 residues. Trimming took off 3 bases at V and 0 bases at J, with 8 bases between the two ends. CDR1 and CDR2 (germline): KGHSH, LQKENI. The CDR3 protein is CASSPGQLNTEAFF. The CDR3 DNA reads as TGTGCCAGCTCACCCGGACAGCTGAACACTGAAGCTTTCTTT.

The J gene is TRBJ1-1, the V gene TRBV2; tentative D call: TRBD1 (6 bases). The germline gives CDR1 SNHLY, CDR2 FYNNEI. With 1 base removed from V and 4 bases from J, the gap between germline ends came to 7 bases. This CDR3 region has 13 residues. CDR3 DNA sequence: TGTGCCAGCAGTGAAGTCAGGGGCACTGAAGCTTTCTTT. It encodes CASSEVRGTEAFF. The full variable domain, completed using reference TRBV2 and TRBJ1-1, is EPEVTQTPSHQVTQMGQEVILRCVPISNHLYFYWYRQILGQKVEFLVSFYNNEISEKSEIFDDQFSVERPDGSNFTLKIRSTKLEDSAMYFCASSEVRGTEAFFGQGTRLTVV.

This rearrangement joins TRBV9 to TRBJ1-3; D remains unclear. In germline, CDR1 is SGDLS, CDR2 YYNGEE. This CDR3 has 19 residues. Trimming removed 1 base at V and 0 bases at J, with 20 bases between. CDR3 bases: TGTGCCAGCAGCGTAAGTCCCTCCGCTAGCGCCTCCTCTGGAAACACCATATATTTT. It specifies CASSVSPSASASSGNTIYF.

This sequence joins TRBV19 and TRBJ2-1; D may be TRBD2 (7 bases). The ends were cut back, 3 bases at V and 7 bases at J, with 16 bases in the middle. The CDR3 is made up of 15 amino acids. Germline-derived CDR1 and CDR2 are LNHDA and SQIVND (reference sequence). This CDR3 is CASSIGGGSRNEQFF. As DNA, the CDR3 is TGTGCCAGTAGTATCGGCGGGGGCTCTAGGAATGAGCAGTTCTTC.

The chain uses TRBV3-1 (or the pseudogene TRBV3-2) and TRBJ2-2; tentative D call: TRBD1 (6 bases). In germline, CDR1 is LGHDT, CDR2 YNNKEL (reference sequence). The CDR3 runs 16 residues. Trimming shortened V by 3 bases and J by 7 bases, and 18 bases separated the two germline ends. The CDR3 sequence: CASSHFQGGLIGELFF. The CDR3 region has the DNA TGTGCCAGCAGCCACTTCCAAGGGGGATTGATCGGGGAGCTGTTTTTT.

This chain joins TRBV19 and TRBJ2-1, with 7 bases lining up with TRBD2. This CDR3 has 14 residues. CDR1 is LNHDA, CDR2 SQIVND, per germline (reference sequence). Unmatched junction bases numbered 5, after V lost 6 bases and J lost 3 bases. CDR3 sequence: CASRAGGSYNEQFF. The CDR3 nucleotides read TGTGCCAGTAGGGCGGGCGGGAGCTACAATGAGCAGTTCTTC.

The table lists this clone with a few counts. The chain carries TRBV12-5 and TRBJ2-2; 8 bases match TRBD2. Germline-derived CDR1 and CDR2 are LGHNT and FRNRAP. Trimming removed 7 bases from V and 0 bases from J; junction bases left unmatched: 4. CDR3 length equals 15 residues. CDR3 amino acids: CASVTGLANTGELFF. Written as DNA, the CDR3 is TGTGCTAGTGTCACGGGACTAGCGAACACCGGGGAGCTGTTTTTT.

The chain is built from TRBV7-2 and TRBJ2-7; D might be TRBD2 (6 bases). This CDR3 has 13 amino acids. Per germline, CDR1 SGHTA and CDR2 FQGNSA. Trimming took 4 bases from V and 8 from J, leaving 15 bases between them. The CDR3 region has the DNA TGTGCCAGCAGCTCCGCGGGGACTGGGCAGCAGTACTTC. It codes for CASSSAGTGQQYF.

Comment on this clone: One end of the junction is discordant with germline, which a read error may explain. The chain combines TRBV10-3 with TRBJ1-1; weak D call: TRBD1 (6 bases). The CDR3 spans 19 residues. Germline V gives CDR1 ENHRY, CDR2 SYGVKD. CDR3 nucleotide sequence: TGTACCATCAGCGGGATCCCCACCGTACAGGGACCGATGAACACTGAAGCTTTCTTT. Its translation is CTISGIPTVQGPMNTEAFF.

The chain links TRBV7-8 to TRBJ2-7, with D unresolved. CDR1 SGHVS and CDR2 FQNEAQ come from the germline V gene. The CDR3 covers 12 residues. V was trimmed by 5 bases and J by 2 bases, leaving 7 bases between them. The CDR3 DNA is TGTGCCAGCAGCCCCCTCCCCTACGAGCAGTACTTC. It translates to CASSPLPYEQYF.

Only one count was recorded for this clone. The rearrangement uses TRBV4-2 and TRBJ2-1; 12 positions agree with TRBD2. CDR1 is LGHNA and CDR2 is YNFKEQ in the germline V gene. The CDR3 totals 15 residues. V dropped 4 bases and J dropped 5; count of bases not matched to a gene: 3. The CDR3 sequence is CASSLGLAGNNEQFF. In DNA form, the CDR3 reads TGTGCCAGCAGCCTAGGACTAGCGGGGAACAATGAGCAGTTCTTC.

The chain links TRBV7-2 to TRBJ1-2; TRBD1 agrees at 7 bases. Germline V gives CDR1 SGHTA, CDR2 FQGNSA. The CDR3 contains 13 residues. The V and J ends lost 5 bases and 2 bases, in that order; junction bases with no gene match: 2. The CDR3: CASSPQGNYGYTF. CDR3 coding DNA: TGTGCCAGCAGCCCACAGGGGAACTATGGCTACACCTTC. The whole variable domain, remainder taken from reference TRBV7-2 and TRBJ1-2, is GAGVSQSPSNKVTEKGKDVELRCDPISGHTALYWYRQSLGQGLEFLIYFQGNSAPDKSGLPSDRFSAERTGGSVSTLTIQRTQQEDSAVYLCASSPQGNYGYTFGSGTRLTVV.

The rearrangement joins TRBV19 to TRBJ2-7, with 9 positions matching TRBD1. The CDR3 is 15 residues long. CDR1 is LNHDA and CDR2 is SQIVND in the germline V gene (reference sequence). Trimming cost V 1 base and J 4 bases; bases outside gene matches: 5. CDR3 sequence: CASSIAGTGSYEQYF. CDR3 DNA: TGTGCCAGTAGTATAGCCGGGACAGGGAGTTACGAGCAGTACTTC.

The rearrangement links TRBV14 to TRBJ1-1, with D possibly TRBD1 on 5 matching bases. The CDR3 is 14 amino acids. Deletions cut 4 bases from V and 3 bases from J, with 12 bases between. The germline V gene encodes CDR1 SGHDN and CDR2 FVKESK. CDR3 in amino acids: CASSLNWGDTEAFF. The CDR3 DNA follows: TGTGCCAGCAGCCTGAACTGGGGGGACACTGAAGCTTTCTTT.

CDR3 amino acids: CASSQLTGNEQFF. The CDR3, as DNA: TGCGCCAGCAGCCAACTAACTGGGAATGAGCAGTTCTTC. The rearrangement uses TRBV5-1 and TRBJ2-1, with unresolved D. This CDR3 is built from 13 residues. V was trimmed by 4 bases and J by 7 bases, leaving 12 bases between them. Germline assignment: CDR1 SGHRS and CDR2 YFSETQ.

The chain carries TRBV5-1 and TRBJ2-4; D possibly corresponds to TRBD2 (6 bases). The CDR3 sequence is 14 residues long. V gave up 0 bases and J gave up 9 bases, with 13 bases separating them. Germline V gene lookup returns CDR1 SGHRS and CDR2 YFSETQ. Here the CDR3 DNA reads TGCGCCAGCAGCTTGGCAGGAGGGGAAGGCATTCAGTACTTC. Translated, it gives CASSLAGGEGIQYF.